The next 30 T cell receptor beta chains were all read from a single sample in a study of blood T cell repertoires in COVID-19. Method: immunoSEQ multiplex PCR; TCRdb's copy keeps in-frame clones and lacks some. This sample has about 220,000 clones; 70% to 85% occur once, and the top ten carry 3% to 4%. Source material: PBMCs or T cells enriched from blood (not recorded which). The receptor set was obtained from an older woman who had recovered from COVID-19.

V gene TRBV19 combines with J gene TRBJ2-7; D possibly corresponds to TRBD2 (5 bases). From germline, CDR1 is LNHDA and CDR2 SQIVND (reference sequence). V lost 4 bases and J lost 0, with 13 bases in between. CDR3 size: 15 residues. The CDR3 spells CASSTVKRPSYEQYF. In DNA, the CDR3 is TGTGCCAGTAGTACCGTCAAGCGGCCCTCCTACGAGCAGTACTTC.

This chain joins TRBV2 and TRBJ1-6; D unresolved. V was pared by 8 bases and J by 7 bases, with 12 bases between. This CDR3 is built from 13 residues. Germline V CDR1 and CDR2: SNHLY, FYNNEI. This CDR3 reads CASVAAANSPLHF. For the CDR3, the DNA is TGTGCCAGCGTGGCGGCAGCCAATTCACCCCTCCACTTT.

By share, this clone ranks as medium-sized (0.01 to 0.1%). The gene calls are TRBV5-5 and TRBJ2-5; 8 bases are shared with TRBD2. This CDR3 is built from 17 residues. The V gene end was trimmed by 2 bases and the J gene end by 5 bases; junction bases not matched to a gene: 14. Germline lookup yields CDR1 SGHKS and CDR2 YYEKEE (reference sequence). CDR3 sequence: CASSFSTGGLEAETQYF. The CDR3 DNA follows: TGTGCCAGCAGCTTTTCAACGGGGGGGCTTGAGGCGGAGACCCAGTACTTC.

This clone has only one observation. The genes are TRBV28 and TRBJ2-7; weak D call: TRBD2 (5 bases). The CDR3 is 12 amino acids. V lost 5 bases to trimming and J lost 6 bases, with 11 bases between them. Germline V CDR1 and CDR2: MDHEN, SYDVKM. CDR3 DNA: TGTGCCAGCAGTGGACTGCCACTCGAGCAGTACTTC. This translates into CASSGLPLEQYF.

The gene calls are TRBV3-1 (or the pseudogene TRBV3-2) and TRBJ2-7; no reliable D call. CDR1 LGHDT and CDR2 YNNKEL come from the germline V gene (reference sequence). V lost 1 base and J 3 bases, leaving 7 bases between the germline ends. The CDR3 contains 13 residues. CDR3 sequence: CASSQGAIYEQYF. CDR3 nucleotides: TGTGCCAGCAGCCAAGGGGCTATCTACGAGCAGTACTTC.

This rearrangement joins TRBV27 to TRBJ2-7; possible D gene TRBD1, 6 bases. This CDR3 spans 14 amino acids. Trimming took off 4 bases at V and 2 bases at J, with 12 bases between the two ends. Germline values: CDR1 MNHEY, CDR2 SMNVEV (reference sequence). DNA for the CDR3: TGTGCCAGCAGTTGGTGGGGGCTTGCCTACGAGCAGTACTTC. Amino acids: CASSWWGLAYEQYF.

The chain joins TRBV5-6 to TRBJ1-2; D might be TRBD1 (5 bases). The V and J ends lost 3 bases and 5 bases respectively, with 14 bases between them. CDR1 SGHDT and CDR2 YYEEEE come from the germline V gene. This CDR3 has 14 amino acids. This chain's CDR3 is CASSWVSRGYGYTF. The CDR3 coding sequence is TGTGCCAGCAGCTGGGTTTCTAGGGGATATGGCTACACCTTC.

The J gene is TRBJ1-1, the V gene TRBV15; no reliable D call. Per the germline V gene, CDR1 is LNHNV and CDR2 is YYDKDF (reference sequence). The CDR3 spans 14 residues. V was cut by 1 base and J by 5 bases, with 11 bases left in between. CDR3 in DNA: TGTGCCACCAGCAGAGGTGGCGGAGGTACTGAAGCTTTCTTT. Amino acid sequence: CATSRGGGGTEAFF.

V gene TRBV5-1 combines with J gene TRBJ2-7, with D unresolved. Germline assignment: CDR1 SGHRS and CDR2 YFSETQ. Trimming removed 0 bases from V and 2 bases from J, with 15 bases in between. This CDR3 has 16 amino acids. The CDR3 sequence: CASSLAMGQAAYEQYF. The CDR3 nucleotides are TGCGCCAGCAGCTTGGCCATGGGTCAGGCAGCCTACGAGCAGTACTTC.

This clone is a singleton in its sample. The J gene is TRBJ2-5, the V gene TRBV4-3, with 8 bases matching TRBD2. Trimming at V came to 0 bases and at J to 1 base, leaving 7 bases not matched to a gene. CDR3 length: 17 residues. Germline CDR1 and CDR2: LGHNA and YSLEER. The CDR3 loop reads CASSQDKSGGPQETQYF. The CDR3 nucleotides are TGCGCCAGCAGCCAAGATAAGAGCGGGGGCCCCCAAGAGACCCAGTACTTC.

J is TRBJ2-7 and V is TRBV7-2; 10 bases are a match to TRBD1. V lost 5 bases to trimming and J lost 2 bases; unmatched junction nucleotides: 3. Germline V gives CDR1 SGHTA, CDR2 FQGNSA. The CDR3 covers 14 residues. This chain's CDR3 is CASSPGQGAYEQYF. The CDR3 DNA sequence: TGTGCCAGCAGCCCAGGACAGGGGGCCTACGAGCAGTACTTC.

The CDR3 protein is CASTGQGAHTEAFF. For the CDR3, the DNA is TGTGCCAGCACCGGACAGGGGGCGCACACTGAAGCTTTCTTT. J is TRBJ1-1 and V is TRBV6-5, with TRBD1 matching 11 bases. J gave up 3 bases and V 7 bases, and 4 bases lay outside the gene matches. Germline-derived CDR1 and CDR2 are MNHEY and SVGAGI. This CDR3 is built from 14 residues.

V is TRBV7-6 and J is TRBJ2-7; 7 bases line up with TRBD1. Germline V gene data show CDR1 as SGHVS and CDR2 as FNYEAQ. The CDR3 contains 14 residues. Germline trimming cut 4 bases from V and 5 bases from J; bases unmatched to any gene: 8. CDR3 nucleotide sequence: TGTGCCAGCAGCTCGAACAGGGGCAAGAACGAGCAGTACTTC. Amino acid sequence: CASSSNRGKNEQYF.

V usage is TRBV19 and J usage is TRBJ2-2; 14 bases are a match to TRBD2. Looked up from germline, CDR1 is LNHDA and CDR2 is SQIVND (reference sequence). The CDR3 is 18 amino acids. The V and J ends lost 4 bases and 5 bases, in that order; junction bases with no gene match: 9. CDR3 coding DNA: TGTGCCAGTAGTACTACCAGACTAGCGGGAGGGAGTACCGGGGAGCTGTTTTTT. Its translation is CASSTTRLAGGSTGELFF.

The chain links TRBV5-6 to TRBJ2-7; D may be TRBD2 (5 bases). The CDR3 is 14 amino acids. Germline V gene sequence: CDR1 SGHDT, CDR2 YYEEEE. V lost 5 bases to trimming and J lost 3 bases, with 15 bases between them. The CDR3 DNA reads as TGTGCCAGCAGTTCCGGCGCGGGTTTCTACGAGCAGTACTTC. Its translation: CASSSGAGFYEQYF. The entire variable domain, with the rest obtained from reference TRBV5-6 and TRBJ2-7, is as follows: DAGVTQSPTHLIKTRGQQVTLRCSPKSGHDTVSWYQQALGQGPQFIFQYYEEEERQRGNFPDRFSGHQFPNYSSELNVNALLLGDSALYLCASSSGAGFYEQYFGPGTRLTVT.

The chain has TRBV6-2 or TRBV6-3 and TRBJ1-2, with a possible D match to TRBD1 (6 bases). Trimming pared 3 bases from V and 2 bases from J, leaving 13 bases between. Germline values: CDR1 MNHEY, CDR2 SVGEGT. The CDR3 is made up of 15 amino acids. CDR3 sequence (DNA): TGTGCCAGCAGTTATCACACAGGGTCGAACTATGGCTACACCTTC. Translation: CASSYHTGSNYGYTF.

The V call is TRBV11-2, the J call TRBJ1-1; D remains ambiguous. V shed 3 bases and J shed 3 bases, with 11 bases lying between them. The CDR3 is 14 amino acids. Germline CDR1 reads SGHAT; CDR2 reads FQNNGV. CDR3 in DNA: TGTGCCAGCAGCTTTAGTTGGGAGCACACTGAAGCTTTCTTT. Translated: CASSFSWEHTEAFF.

The chain links TRBV4-3 to TRBJ1-1; 7 bases map to TRBD1. The V gene end was trimmed by 0 bases and the J gene end by 5 bases; junction bases not matched to a gene: 18. Germline V CDR1 and CDR2: LGHNA, YSLEER. This CDR3 is 19 amino acids long. The CDR3 sequence: CASSQELRRGPQAKTEAFF. The CDR3, as DNA: TGCGCCAGCAGCCAAGAACTGAGGAGGGGGCCTCAGGCAAAGACTGAAGCTTTCTTT.

J is TRBJ2-1 and V is TRBV6-2 or TRBV6-3; 7 bases fit TRBD1. This CDR3 is 15 amino acids long. Germline V gene data show CDR1 as MNHEY and CDR2 as SVGEGT. V trimming: 6 bases; J trimming: 10 bases; junction bases outside the gene matches: 15. The CDR3 protein is CASSPYRGQGGEQFF. The CDR3 DNA reads as TGTGCCAGCAGCCCTTACAGGGGCCAAGGGGGAGAGCAGTTCTTC.

The chain uses TRBV5-4 and TRBJ2-7; tentative D call: TRBD1 (6 bases). CDR3 length equals 15 residues. Germline V gene data show CDR1 as SGHNT and CDR2 as YYREEE (reference sequence). V gave up 4 bases and J gave up 0 bases, with 14 bases separating them. In nucleotides, the CDR3 is TGTGCCAGCAGCGGGGGCCGACAGAGCTCCTACGAGCAGTACTTC. Translation: CASSGGRQSSYEQYF.

The chain links TRBV6-5 to TRBJ1-1; 7 bases align to TRBD1. Per germline, CDR1 MNHEY and CDR2 SVGAGI. The J segment lost 5 bases and the V segment lost 4 bases, leaving 7 bases of the junction unmatched. There are 14 residues in the CDR3. The CDR3 region is CASSFPSTGTEAFF. In DNA form, the CDR3 reads TGTGCCAGCAGTTTTCCCTCGACAGGGACTGAAGCTTTCTTT.

This clone was observed once. This rearrangement joins TRBV27 to TRBJ1-5, with 7 bases that match TRBD1. The V gene end was trimmed by 6 bases and the J gene end by 0 bases; junction bases not matched to a gene: 8. The CDR3 spans 16 residues. In germline, CDR1 is MNHEY, CDR2 SMNVEV (reference sequence). The CDR3 nucleotides are TGTGCCAGCAGCTCGGCCGGGACAGTTAGCAATCAGCCCCAGCATTTT. Translating it yields CASSSAGTVSNQPQHF.

CDR3: CASSGTGTSGSFSYNEQFF. In nucleotides, the CDR3 is TGCGCCAGCAGCGGTACCGGGACTAGCGGGAGTTTTTCCTACAATGAGCAGTTCTTC. The chain has TRBV5-1 and TRBJ2-1, with 14 bases matching TRBD2. There are 19 residues in the CDR3. J lost 1 base, V lost 4 bases, and 10 bases had no gene match. Germline V gene data show CDR1 as SGHRS and CDR2 as YFSETQ.

J is TRBJ2-1 and V is TRBV11-2; weak D call: TRBD1 (5 bases). The length of the CDR3 is 13 residues. With 2 bases removed from V and 8 bases from J, the gap between germline ends came to 10 bases. Germline assignment: CDR1 SGHAT and CDR2 FQNNGV. The CDR3 DNA reads TGTGCCAGCAGCTTACAGGGTAGGGATGAGCAGTTCTTC. Residues: CASSLQGRDEQFF.

There are a few counts of this clone. The same CDR3 also results from other DNA sequences found in this sample. The chain uses TRBV3-1 (or the pseudogene TRBV3-2) and TRBJ2-2; TRBD1 is a possible D gene (6 bases). CDR1 and CDR2 from the germline V gene are LGHDT and YNNKEL (reference sequence). The CDR3 covers 16 residues. V shed 0 bases and J shed 4 bases, with 12 bases lying between them. CDR3 DNA: TGTGCCAGCAGCCAAGACGGAACAGGGAGCACCGGGGAGCTGTTTTTT. Translation gives CASSQDGTGSTGELFF.

The table lists this clone with a count of one. V and J are TRBV10-3 and TRBJ2-2, with a weak D call TRBD1 (6 bases). The ends were cut back, 4 bases at V and 5 bases at J, with 8 bases in the middle. The CDR3 is made up of 13 amino acids. Germline V lookup: CDR1 ENHRY, CDR2 SYGVKD. CDR3 DNA sequence: TGTGCCATCAGTGGACAGGAGACCGGGGAGCTGTTTTTT. Protein sequence: CAISGQETGELFF.

The chain carries TRBV7-2 and TRBJ2-2, with D possibly matching TRBD1 (6 bases). The CDR3 spans 14 residues. CDR1 is SGHTA and CDR2 is FQGNSA in the germline V gene. V was pared by 1 base and J by 6 bases, with 9 bases between. CDR3 DNA sequence: TGTGCCAGCAGCTTAGGGGGGCACGCCGGGGAGCTGTTTTTT. Its protein is CASSLGGHAGELFF.

The gene calls are TRBV19 and TRBJ2-7; 11 bases are a match to TRBD2. V lost 6 bases and J lost 2; bases outside the gene matches: 6. The germline V gene encodes CDR1 LNHDA and CDR2 SQIVND (reference sequence). The CDR3 has 15 amino acids. CDR3 DNA: TGTGCCAGTAGACTAGCGGGAGTTGCGGCCTACGAGCAGTACTTC. It translates to CASRLAGVAAYEQYF.

V gene TRBV7-3 combines with J gene TRBJ2-7; 9 bases are a match to TRBD2. The CDR3 totals 15 residues. With V trimmed by 2 bases and J by 3 bases, 5 bases remained unmatched. Germline loops: CDR1 SGHTA, CDR2 FQGTGA. The CDR3 sequence: CASSLGSSGDYEQYF. In DNA form, the CDR3 reads TGTGCCAGCAGCTTAGGGTCTAGCGGGGACTACGAGCAGTACTTC.

The chain uses TRBV6-1 and TRBJ1-2; D is unresolved. Germline CDR1 and CDR2: MNHNS and SASEGT. V lost 2 bases and J lost 7, with 14 bases in between. The CDR3 has 14 amino acids. In DNA, the CDR3 is TGTGCCAGCAGTGAAAGAGGGCCGGCATCTGGCTACACCTTC. Encoded protein: CASSERGPASGYTF.